A selection of T cell receptor beta chains follows, all from one sample in a study of shared clonotypes between healthy human individuals. Produced via immunoSEQ multiplex PCR; TCRdb's table is partial and in-frame only. The sample consists of more than 2,000,000 clones, over 90% of them appearing once. Sequenced: naive CD4+ T cells from PBMCs. The source is a man aged 18-30 years in good health. Some clones in this sample may be carry-over from other donors' samples. Both conserved end residues are part of each CDR3. Fields, in order: V gene, J gene, D gene, clone size, CDR3 protein, CDR3 DNA. The D gene is left open where the match is weak. Clone size is shown for a subset of rows, as once, few, many or a class of expanded clone.

v_gene: TRBV4-1; j_gene: TRBJ2-2; d_gene: .; abundance: .; CDR3aa: CASSIKDPGELFF; CDR3nt: TGCGCCAGCAGCATTAAAGACCCCGGGGAGCTGTTTTTT
v_gene: TRBV6-5; j_gene: TRBJ2-7; d_gene: .; abundance: .; CDR3aa: CASSRRTADYEQYF; CDR3nt: TGTGCCAGCAGTCGGCGGACGGCGGACTACGAGCAGTACTTC
v_gene: TRBV7-2; j_gene: TRBJ2-7; d_gene: TRBD2; abundance: once; CDR3aa: CASSPTGLTSGRYEQYF; CDR3nt: TGTGCCAGCAGCCCGACGGGATTAACCAGCGGGAGATACGAGCAGTACTTC
v_gene: TRBV29-1; j_gene: TRBJ2-2; d_gene: .; abundance: .; CDR3aa: CSVGKERNTGELFF; CDR3nt: TGCAGCGTGGGGAAGGAGAGGAACACCGGGGAGCTGTTTTTT
v_gene: TRBV10-3; j_gene: TRBJ2-3; d_gene: TRBD2; abundance: .; CDR3aa: CAISGGPFAVTDTQYF; CDR3nt: TGTGCCATCTCGGGAGGGCCTTTCGCTGTCACAGATACGCAGTATTTT
v_gene: TRBV28; j_gene: TRBJ1-4; d_gene: .; abundance: .; CDR3aa: CASSVPPGGNNEKLFF; CDR3nt: TGTGCCAGCAGTGTACCCCCGGGGGGTAATAATGAAAAACTGTTTTTT
v_gene: TRBV28; j_gene: TRBJ2-7; d_gene: .; abundance: .; CDR3aa: CASSLYQVRSYEQYF; CDR3nt: TGTGCCAGCAGTTTATACCAGGTCCGCTCCTACGAGCAGTACTTC
v_gene: TRBV6-1; j_gene: TRBJ2-3; d_gene: .; abundance: .; CDR3aa: CATRVGPNADTQYF; CDR3nt: TGTGCCACCAGGGTGGGACCCAATGCAGATACGCAGTATTTT
v_gene: TRBV7-2; j_gene: TRBJ2-5; d_gene: .; abundance: .; CDR3aa: CASSPTQNQETQYF; CDR3nt: TGTGCCAGCAGCCCTACGCAGAACCAAGAGACCCAGTACTTC
v_gene: TRBV5-4; j_gene: TRBJ2-7; d_gene: TRBD1; abundance: .; CDR3aa: CASSSGQSYEQYF; CDR3nt: TGTGCCAGCAGTTCGGGACAGTCCTACGAGCAGTACTTC
v_gene: TRBV28; j_gene: TRBJ1-4; d_gene: .; abundance: .; CDR3aa: CASGLQKLFF; CDR3nt: TGTGCTTCGGGGCTGCAAAAACTGTTTTTT
v_gene: TRBV5-6; j_gene: TRBJ2-1; d_gene: .; abundance: .; CDR3aa: CASSLSGASYNEQFF; CDR3nt: TGTGCCAGCAGCTTGAGCGGAGCCTCCTACAATGAGCAGTTCTTC
v_gene: TRBV5-1; j_gene: TRBJ2-7; d_gene: TRBD2; abundance: .; CDR3aa: CASSFAGESYEQYF; CDR3nt: TGCGCCAGCAGCTTCGCGGGAGAGAGCTACGAGCAGTACTTC
v_gene: TRBV6-6; j_gene: TRBJ1-1; d_gene: .; abundance: .; CDR3aa: CASSPNRESLSEAFF; CDR3nt: TGTGCCAGCAGTCCCAACAGGGAATCTCTTTCTGAAGCTTTCTTT
v_gene: TRBV28; j_gene: TRBJ1-2; d_gene: TRBD1; abundance: .; CDR3aa: CASNLDRPKGYTF; CDR3nt: TGTGCCAGCAATCTGGACAGGCCAAAAGGCTACACCTTC
v_gene: TRBV12-5; j_gene: TRBJ1-1; d_gene: TRBD1; abundance: few; CDR3aa: CASGPNPGQENTEAFF; CDR3nt: TGTGCTAGTGGCCCCAATCCGGGACAGGAGAACACTGAAGCTTTCTTT
v_gene: TRBV10-3; j_gene: TRBJ2-7; d_gene: .; abundance: .; CDR3aa: CAISESSGPTYEQYF; CDR3nt: TGTGCCATCAGTGAGAGTTCGGGCCCCACCTACGAGCAGTACTTC
v_gene: TRBV7-9; j_gene: TRBJ1-1; d_gene: .; abundance: few; CDR3aa: CASSLADATEAFF; CDR3nt: TGTGCCAGCAGCTTAGCGGATGCCACTGAAGCTTTCTTT